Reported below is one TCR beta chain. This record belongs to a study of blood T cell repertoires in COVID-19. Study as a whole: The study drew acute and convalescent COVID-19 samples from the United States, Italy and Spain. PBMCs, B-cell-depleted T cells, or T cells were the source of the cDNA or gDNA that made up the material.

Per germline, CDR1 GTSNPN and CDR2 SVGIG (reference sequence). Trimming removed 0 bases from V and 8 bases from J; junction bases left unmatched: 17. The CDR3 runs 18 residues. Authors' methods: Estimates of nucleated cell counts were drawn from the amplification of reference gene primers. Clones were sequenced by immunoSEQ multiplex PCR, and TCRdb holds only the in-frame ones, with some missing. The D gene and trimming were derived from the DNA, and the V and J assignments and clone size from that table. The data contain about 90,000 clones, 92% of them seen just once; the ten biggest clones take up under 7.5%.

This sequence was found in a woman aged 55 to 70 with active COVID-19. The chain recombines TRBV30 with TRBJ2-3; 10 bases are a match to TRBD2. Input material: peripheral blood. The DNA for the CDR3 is TGTGCCTGGAGTGTAGTAGGGGGCACTAGCGGGGCAAGTGGTACGCAGTATTTT. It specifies CAWSVVGGTSGASGTQYF. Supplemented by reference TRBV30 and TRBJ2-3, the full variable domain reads SQTIHQWPATLVQPVGSPLSLECTVEGTSNPNLYWYRQAAGRGLQLLFYSVGIGQISSEVPQNLSASRPQDRQFILSSKKLLLSDSGFYLCAWSVVGGTSGASGTQYFGPGTRLTVL.